Each of the 30 T cell receptor beta chains below was sequenced from the same sample in a study of T-cell reconstitution after alpha-beta-depleted transplantation in children. Construction of the TCRbeta library involved unique molecular identifiers. TCRdb called the PCR reads again in MiXCR, with one record for every CDR3 protein. The sample holds about 980,000 distinct CDR3 sequences; less than 30% are singletons and the top ten take 28%. The input for sequencing was PBMCs, mostly from graft donor cells, taken 360 days after TCRalphabeta/CD19-depleted stem cell transplant. The receptors come from a boy younger than two who had a stem cell transplant for SCID, so the T cells may come from the graft donor.

To note about this clonotype: This CDR3 fails to terminate in the conserved phenylalanine or tryptophan, so it likely reflects a read error. No DNA is shown, since the ends of the CDR3 on it are uncertain; the CDR3 is the one TCRdb lists. The rearrangement uses TRBV24-1 and TRBJ2-1; TRBD1 was called by the table and not checked on the DNA. The length of the CDR3 is 11 amino acids, counting both ends. Germline V gene lookup returns CDR1 KGHDR and CDR2 SFDVKD. This CDR3 is CATRYRTGGVL.

V is TRBV27 and J is TRBJ1-2; a possible D gene is TRBD1 (5 bases). V shed 3 bases and J shed 5 bases, with 10 bases lying between them. Germline loops: CDR1 MNHEY, CDR2 SMNVEV (reference sequence). This CDR3 spans 13 amino acids. This chain's CDR3 is CASSFDSLYGYTF. The CDR3 nucleotides read TGTGCCAGCAGTTTTGACAGCTTATATGGCTACACCTTC.

This clonotype was observed a handful of times. The chain carries TRBV28 and TRBJ1-5; D unclear. The CDR3 loop spans 16 amino acids. Germline lookup yields CDR1 MDHEN and CDR2 SYDVKM. Trimming stripped 3 bases from V and 0 bases from J, with 12 bases between. As DNA, the CDR3 is TGTGCCAGCAGTTTTCCAGGAATCTATAGCAATCAGCCCCAGCATTTT. Amino acids: CASSFPGIYSNQPQHF.

This clonotype occurred a few times. The CDR3 nucleotides are TGTGCCAGCAGTTTTAGGGCTAGCGGGGGCCTCTCCTACGAGCAGTACTTC. Residues: CASSFRASGGLSYEQYF. This chain links TRBV27 with TRBJ2-7, with TRBD2 identical over 10 bases. The CDR3 has 17 residues. Germline V gene lookup returns CDR1 MNHEY and CDR2 SMNVEV (reference sequence). V was pared by 3 bases and J by 0 bases, with 8 bases of the junction left unmatched.

The J gene is TRBJ2-5, the V gene TRBV4-1, with D tentatively TRBD1 or TRBD2 (5 bases each). The V end was cut by 6 bases, the J end by 1 base, with 9 bases between. The CDR3 loop spans 13 amino acids. The germline V gene has CDR1 MGHRA and CDR2 YSYEKL. For the CDR3, the DNA is TGCGCCAGCAGTATGGGGACCCAAGAGACCCAGTACTTC. It codes for CASSMGTQETQYF.

The chain has TRBV28 and TRBJ2-1; no firm D call. Germline V gene lookup returns CDR1 MDHEN and CDR2 SYDVKM. V gave up 6 bases and J gave up 8 bases, with 8 bases separating them. The CDR3 covers 11 residues. The CDR3 is CASSSYHEQFF. DNA for the CDR3: TGTGCCAGCAGCTCGTACCATGAGCAGTTCTTC.

The chain joins TRBV12-3 or TRBV12-4 to TRBJ2-7, with no clear D. The CDR3 runs to 15 residues. V dropped 5 bases and J dropped 0 bases, with 14 bases sitting between them. The CDR3 DNA reads TGTGCCAGCAGTCCCAGCTCCGTCAACTCCTACGAGCAGTACTTC. It yields the protein CASSPSSVNSYEQYF.

The J gene is TRBJ2-2, the V gene TRBV4-1; perhaps D is TRBD1 or TRBD2 (6 bases each). This CDR3 comprises 16 residues. V lost 1 base and J lost 5, with 14 bases in between. Germline V CDR1 and CDR2: MGHRA, YSYEKL. CDR3 in DNA: TGCGCCAGCAGCCAAGGCTGGGGGGCGAGGACCGGGGAGCTGTTTTTT. Translating it yields CASSQGWGARTGELFF.

This clonotype has only a few counts. This chain links TRBV9 with TRBJ2-7; D possibly corresponds to TRBD1 (6 bases). Trimming removed 1 base from V and 6 bases from J, with 23 bases in between. The germline gives CDR1 SGDLS, CDR2 YYNGEE. This CDR3 spans 17 amino acids. The CDR3 DNA reads TGTGCCAGCAGCGTAACCGACGCACAGGGCCGGGCGTCCGAGCAGTACTTC. It yields the protein CASSVTDAQGRASEQYF.

The chain recombines TRBV4-1 with TRBJ1-5; D remains ambiguous. The V end was cut by 1 base, the J end by 0 bases, with 4 bases between. The germline gives CDR1 MGHRA, CDR2 YSYEKL. The CDR3 loop spans 14 amino acids. The DNA for the CDR3 is TGCGCCAGCAGCCAAGGCCATAGCAATCAGCCCCAGCATTTT. It is translated as CASSQGHSNQPQHF.

The rearrangement uses TRBV5-1 and TRBJ1-1; 11 nucleotides align to TRBD1. Germline-derived CDR1 and CDR2 are SGHRS and YFSETQ. This CDR3 comprises 15 residues. The ends lost 4 bases at V and 6 bases at J; junction bases unmatched: 8. CDR3 nucleotides: TGCGCCAGCAGCCCTGGGACAGGGGGAGCGGCTGAAGCTTTCTTT. Translating gives CASSPGTGGAAEAFF.

This clonotype was counted between two and nine times. V gene TRBV9 combines with J gene TRBJ2-1; TRBD2 might be the D (5 bases). Germline V gene sequence: CDR1 SGDLS, CDR2 YYNGEE. Trimming shortened V by 0 bases and J by 4 bases, and 14 bases separated the two germline ends. The CDR3 contains 16 residues. The CDR3 DNA sequence: TGTGCCAGCAGCGTAGTGCCCGGACTGGGTTACAATGAGCAGTTCTTC. It codes for CASSVVPGLGYNEQFF.

This clonotype was counted a few times. V is TRBV10-3 and J is TRBJ1-2; unclear D gene. V was pared by 0 bases and J by 5 bases, with 4 bases between. Germline loops: CDR1 ENHRY, CDR2 SYGVKD. The CDR3 extends over 12 amino acids. CDR3 coding DNA: TGTGCCATCAGTGAGTCCGGGTATGGCTACACCTTC. This codes for CAISESGYGYTF.

This clonotype was detected a few times. The chain combines TRBV4-1 with TRBJ2-3, with TRBD2 identical over 9 bases. Trimming removed 0 bases from V and 3 bases from J; junction bases left unmatched: 7. The CDR3 runs to 17 residues. Germline V lookup: CDR1 MGHRA, CDR2 YSYEKL. DNA for the CDR3: TGCGCCAGCAGCCAAGACGGTGCGGGGGGGCCGACAGATACGCAGTATTTT. As protein: CASSQDGAGGPTDTQYF.

This chain connects TRBV4-1 to TRBJ2-3, with D possibly TRBD2 on 6 matching bases. V dropped 7 bases and J dropped 9 bases, with 17 bases sitting between them. The CDR3 is 13 amino acids. The germline gives CDR1 MGHRA, CDR2 YSYEKL. The CDR3 sequence: CASKPRRRGTQYF. CDR3 coding DNA: TGCGCCAGCAAGCCAAGGAGGAGGGGAACGCAGTATTTT.

This clonotype was found a few times. The chain is built from TRBV12-3 or TRBV12-4 and TRBJ1-2; 8 nucleotides line up with TRBD1. The CDR3 totals 15 residues. The ends lost 3 bases at V and 0 bases at J; junction bases unmatched: 3. In nucleotides, the CDR3 is TGTGCCAGCAGTTTGGCGACAGGGGCTAACTATGGCTACACCTTC. Protein product: CASSLATGANYGYTF.

A few counts support this clonotype. V and J are TRBV20-1 and TRBJ2-3, with 7 positions matching TRBD2. The germline gives CDR1 DFQATT, CDR2 SNEGSKA (reference sequence). The CDR3 totals 17 residues. V shed 5 bases, J shed 3 bases, and the junction held 17 bases outside the gene matches. Written as DNA, the CDR3 is TGCAGTGCTGGGTGGGAGTTGGCCGGGGGGTGGACAGATACGCAGTATTTT. Translation: CSAGWELAGGWTDTQYF.

The chain combines TRBV3-1 with TRBJ2-7; 7 bases are shared with TRBD1. With 1 base clipped from V and 3 bases from J, the junction kept 9 bases outside the gene matches. Germline V gene data show CDR1 as LGHDT and CDR2 as YNNKEL (reference sequence). The CDR3 totals 16 residues. CDR3 region: CASSQVFGTALYEQYF. The CDR3 DNA follows: TGTGCCAGCAGCCAAGTATTTGGGACAGCACTCTACGAGCAGTACTTC.

The chain links TRBV5-1 to TRBJ2-2; perhaps TRBD1 as D (5 bases). From germline, CDR1 is SGHRS and CDR2 YFSETQ. The CDR3 loop spans 15 amino acids. Trimming took off 2 bases at V and 1 base at J, with 9 bases between the two ends. The CDR3 sequence: CASSFPTGNTGELFF. Here the CDR3 DNA reads TGCGCCAGCAGCTTCCCTACAGGGAACACCGGGGAGCTGTTTTTT.

The chain is built from TRBV12-3 or TRBV12-4 and TRBJ1-1; TRBD1 is a possible D gene (5 bases). The ends were cut back, 7 bases at V and 4 bases at J, with 19 bases in the middle. The CDR3 has 15 residues. The DNA of the CDR3 is TGTGCCAGCACCAAACAGGCGGGGGTGGGCACTGAAGCTTTCTTT. Protein sequence: CASTKQAGVGTEAFF.

The V and J genes are TRBV6-5 and TRBJ2-7; D unresolved. Trimming stripped 0 bases from V and 5 bases from J, with 11 bases between. Germline V gives CDR1 MNHEY, CDR2 SVGAGI. This CDR3 comprises 14 residues. DNA of the CDR3: TGTGCCAGCAGTTACTCGGCCCTGCTCCACGAGCAGTACTTC. Translated, it gives CASSYSALLHEQYF.

This clonotype has only a few counts. CDR3 DNA sequence: TGCAGTGCTAGCCCCGGACAGATTCACACAGATACGCAGTATTTT. Translated: CSASPGQIHTDTQYF. The chain has TRBV20-1 and TRBJ2-3; D perhaps matches TRBD1 (6 bases). Germline CDR1 DFQATT, CDR2 SNEGSKA (reference sequence). CDR3 size: 15 residues. Trimming stripped 3 bases from V and 2 bases from J, with 15 bases between.

CDR3 DNA sequence: TGTGCCAGCAGTTTAAAAACAGGGATGAACACTGAAGCTTTCTTT. Amino acids: CASSLKTGMNTEAFF. The V and J genes are TRBV27 and TRBJ1-1; a possible D gene is TRBD1 (6 bases). This CDR3 region has 15 residues. Trimming stripped 2 bases from V and 0 bases from J, with 10 bases between. The V gene's germline CDR1 is MNHEY and CDR2 SMNVEV (reference sequence).

This clonotype occurred a few times. The chain carries TRBV5-1 and TRBJ2-3; TRBD2 aligns across 9 bases. CDR1 and CDR2 from the germline V gene are SGHRS and YFSETQ. Trimming at V came to 7 bases and at J to 2 bases, leaving 5 bases not matched to a gene. The CDR3 loop spans 14 amino acids. The CDR3 nucleotides are TGCGCCAGCGGCCTAGCGGGGACCACAGATACGCAGTATTTT. Its protein is CASGLAGTTDTQYF.

The chain employs TRBV6-5 and TRBJ2-1; D is tentatively TRBD1 or TRBD2 (6 bases each). The CDR3 loop spans 14 amino acids. Germline CDR1 and CDR2: MNHEY and SVGAGI. Trimming took off 2 bases at V and 7 bases at J, with 12 bases between the two ends. CDR3 region: CASSYQWRGNEQFF. DNA for the CDR3: TGTGCCAGCAGTTACCAATGGAGGGGGAATGAGCAGTTCTTC.

The V and J genes are TRBV20-1 and TRBJ2-5; 8 bases align to TRBD2. Germline V lookup: CDR1 DFQATT, CDR2 SNEGSKA (reference sequence). The CDR3 consists of 14 residues. V trimming: 2 bases; J trimming: 2 bases; junction bases outside the gene matches: 4. The CDR3 loop reads CSARFPSGQETQYF. As DNA, the CDR3 is TGCAGTGCTAGATTCCCTAGCGGGCAAGAGACCCAGTACTTC.

This clonotype occurred a few times. The chain links TRBV12-3 or TRBV12-4 to TRBJ2-3; no definite D call. With 3 bases removed from V and 1 base from J, the gap between germline ends came to 8 bases. The CDR3 has 14 amino acids. CDR3 sequence reads: CASSFLVRTDTQYF. CDR3 in DNA: TGTGCCAGCAGTTTTCTGGTGCGCACAGATACGCAGTATTTT.

V usage is TRBV29-1 and J usage is TRBJ2-7; 7 bases agree with TRBD1. The CDR3 consists of 13 residues. Per germline, CDR1 SQVTM and CDR2 ANQGSEA. V lost 4 bases to trimming and J lost 2 bases; unmatched junction nucleotides: 5. In nucleotides, the CDR3 is TGCAGCGTTGGTGAGGGGGCCCCCTACGAGCAGTACTTC. Translated: CSVGEGAPYEQYF.

J is TRBJ1-1 and V is TRBV5-5; the D is unclear. Per germline, CDR1 SGHKS and CDR2 YYEKEE (reference sequence). V lost 0 bases and J lost 5, with 11 bases in between. The CDR3 length is 14 residues. DNA for the CDR3: TGTGCCAGCAGCTTGGCGGGTGGAGAAACTGAAGCTTTCTTT. This encodes CASSLAGGETEAFF. Filled out from reference TRBV5-5 and TRBJ1-1, the complete variable domain reads DAGVTQSPTHLIKTRGQQVTLRCSPISGHKSVSWYQQVLGQGPQFIFQYYEKEERGRGNFPDRFSARQFPNYSSELNVNALLLGDSALYLCASSLAGGETEAFFGQGTRLTVV.

J is TRBJ2-1 and V is TRBV20-1; 10 bases agree with TRBD1. Per the germline V gene, CDR1 is DFQATT and CDR2 is SNEGSKA (reference sequence). V gave up 3 bases and J gave up 8 bases; unmatched junction bases: 4. The CDR3 spans 13 residues. CDR3: CSARGTGVYEQFF. The CDR3 coding sequence is TGCAGTGCTAGGGGGACAGGGGTCTATGAGCAGTTCTTC.